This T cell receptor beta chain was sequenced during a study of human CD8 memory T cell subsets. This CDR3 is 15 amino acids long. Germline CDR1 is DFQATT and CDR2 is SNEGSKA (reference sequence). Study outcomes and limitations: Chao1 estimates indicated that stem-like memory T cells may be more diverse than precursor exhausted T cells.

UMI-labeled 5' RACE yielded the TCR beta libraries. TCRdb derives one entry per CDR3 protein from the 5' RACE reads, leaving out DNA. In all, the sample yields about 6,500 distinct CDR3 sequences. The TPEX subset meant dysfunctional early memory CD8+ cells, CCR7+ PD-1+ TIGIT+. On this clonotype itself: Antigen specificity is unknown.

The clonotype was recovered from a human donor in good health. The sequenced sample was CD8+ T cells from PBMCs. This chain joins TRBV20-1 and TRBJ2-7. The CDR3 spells CSARDLAGTTYEQYF.